The 28 T cell receptor beta chains listed next were all sequenced from one sample in a study of spatial heterogeneity in lung cancer (dated by TCRdb to about 2019). For these receptors, no antigen is known. The library was built by means of 5' RACE. TCRdb shows the sequencer as NextSeq 500. The public reads were quality trimmed at Q25 with fastp and then assembled into clones with MiXCR by TCRdb, keeping productive beta chains. Rows are combined by CDR3 protein, so each entry shows the most common genes and DNA. This sample is represented by about 29,000 distinct CDR3 sequences; approximately 6.5% of them were singletons. Jointly, the top ten make up more than 20% of the sample. The time point label corresponds to: sample taken at primary tumor resection. Study-level results and caveats: A correlation was observed between the number of expanded intratumoral alpha and beta TCRs and the tumor nonsynonymous mutation count.

The source was lung tumor tissue, collected at surgery. These receptors came from a male donor with early-stage non-small cell lung cancer.

This clonotype was found a few times. The genes are TRBV6-8 and TRBJ2-5; the match to TRBD1 covers 7 bases. The junction had 15 bases not matched to a gene; V was cut back by 4 bases and J by 4 bases. The CDR3 is 17 amino acids. Germline-derived CDR1 and CDR2 are MNHGY and SAAAGT. CDR3 region: CASSSYRGIYHTETQYF. CDR3 nucleotide sequence: TGTGCCAGCAGTTCTTACAGGGGTATCTACCACACAGAGACCCAGTACTTC.

This clonotype was seen repeatedly, ten times or more. V is TRBV6-1 and J is TRBJ2-7; TRBD1 matches 9 bases. From germline, CDR1 is MNHNS and CDR2 SASEGT. The CDR3 has 15 amino acids. V was pared by 1 base and J by 6 bases, with 7 bases of the junction left unmatched. This chain's CDR3 is CASSEVRTGVPEQYF. The CDR3, as DNA: TGTGCCAGCAGTGAAGTGAGGACAGGGGTTCCCGAGCAGTACTTC.

There are many counts of this clonotype. CDR3 amino acids: CASSLVVEAFF. The DNA for the CDR3 is TGTGCCAGCAGCTTAGTGGTAGAAGCTTTCTTT. V usage is TRBV7-2 and J usage is TRBJ1-1; unclear D gene. Trimming pared 1 base from V and 8 bases from J, leaving 5 bases between. CDR1 SGHTA and CDR2 FQGNSA come from the germline V gene. The CDR3 has 11 residues.

This clonotype was seen many times. The rearrangement links TRBV3-1 to TRBJ2-3; either TRBD1 or TRBD2 may supply D (7 bases each). V lost 5 bases, J lost 0 bases, and 15 bases lay in between. CDR1 and CDR2 (germline): LGHDT, YNNKEL (reference sequence). The CDR3 is 16 amino acids. CDR3 sequence: CASSARQGGSTDTQYF. The CDR3 nucleotides are TGTGCCAGCAGCGCCCGACAGGGAGGGAGCACAGATACGCAGTATTTT.

This clonotype has a count of ten or more. This chain joins TRBV6-1 and TRBJ2-2; D perhaps matches TRBD1 (6 bases). This CDR3 region has 16 residues. Trimming stripped 4 bases from V and 1 base from J, with 13 bases between. Germline V gene sequence: CDR1 MNHNS, CDR2 SASEGT. The CDR3 region has the DNA TGTGCCAGCAGTGTTTCTAGACAGGAGAACACCGGGGAGCTGTTTTTT. The encoded protein is CASSVSRQENTGELFF.

V and J are TRBV18 and TRBJ2-5, with 7 bases that match TRBD1. The germline CDR1 and CDR2 sequences are KGHSH and LQKENI. CDR3 length: 15 residues. Unmatched junction bases numbered 4, after V lost 2 bases and J lost 1 base. The CDR3 nucleotides read TGTGCCAGCTCACCAAGACAGGGAACCCAAGAGACCCAGTACTTC. This encodes CASSPRQGTQETQYF.

Ten or more counts support this clonotype. This chain connects TRBV27 to TRBJ2-2; the match to TRBD1 covers 8 bases. V shed 3 bases, J shed 3 bases, and the junction held 6 bases outside the gene matches. The CDR3 consists of 16 residues. Germline V gene data show CDR1 as MNHEY and CDR2 as SMNVEV (reference sequence). As DNA, the CDR3 is TGTGCCAGCAGTTTCGGCAGGGGGCTCGACACCGGGGAGCTGTTTTTT. Protein: CASSFGRGLDTGELFF.

This clonotype was detected many times. The V gene is TRBV5-4, the J gene TRBJ2-3, with no clear D. Germline V gives CDR1 SGHNT, CDR2 YYREEE (reference sequence). V was pared by 6 bases and J by 0 bases, with 17 bases between. The CDR3 is made up of 16 amino acids. CDR3 amino acids: CASTSPEVASTDTQYF. CDR3 DNA: TGTGCCAGCACCTCCCCTGAGGTTGCTAGCACAGATACGCAGTATTTT.

The V gene is TRBV6-6, the J gene TRBJ2-1; 9 bases match TRBD2. Germline assignment: CDR1 MNHNY and CDR2 SVGAGI (reference sequence). The CDR3 spans 15 residues. The J segment lost 5 bases and the V segment lost 2 bases, leaving 4 bases of the junction unmatched. CDR3 in amino acids: CASSYDSSGNNEQFF. The CDR3 region has the DNA TGTGCCAGCAGTTACGACTCTAGCGGGAACAATGAGCAGTTCTTC.

The chain carries TRBV7-2 and TRBJ1-6; D possibly corresponds to TRBD1 (5 bases). The CDR3 is 14 residues long. Germline CDR1 is SGHTA and CDR2 is FQGNSA. The V gene lost 5 bases and the J gene lost 9 bases, with 14 bases spanning the gap. The CDR3 sequence is CASSHRDPSSPLHF. The CDR3 nucleotides are TGTGCCAGCAGCCACCGGGACCCCAGTTCACCCCTCCACTTT. The full variable domain, its missing parts supplied by reference TRBV7-2 and TRBJ1-6, is GAGVSQSPSNKVTEKGKDVELRCDPISGHTALYWYRQSLGQGLEFLIYFQGNSAPDKSGLPSDRFSAERTGGSVSTLTIQRTQQEDSAVYLCASSHRDPSSPLHFGNGTRLTVT.

This chain joins TRBV6-5 and TRBJ2-5, with D perhaps matching TRBD2 (7 bases). The length of the CDR3 is 16 residues. V was clipped by 6 bases and J by 0 bases, with 17 bases between them. The V gene's germline CDR1 is MNHEY and CDR2 SVGAGI. The CDR3 bases are TGTGCCAGCAGCCGGGTTAGGGGGGGGTACCAAGAGACCCAGTACTTC. It is translated as CASSRVRGGYQETQYF.

The rearrangement uses TRBV6-6 and TRBJ1-6, with D maybe TRBD1 (6 bases). The V and J ends lost 3 bases and 10 bases respectively, with 22 bases between them. This CDR3 has 17 residues. Germline V CDR1 and CDR2: MNHNY, SVGAGI (reference sequence). CDR3 coding DNA: TGTGCCAGCAGTTATGGGGAAGGGGACACCCAATACTCACCCCTCCACTTT. Translation gives CASSYGEGDTQYSPLHF.

This clonotype showed up many times. V is TRBV7-2 and J is TRBJ1-2, with D tentatively TRBD1 (5 bases). Trimming cost V 4 bases and J 5 bases, with 17 bases left between them. The CDR3 is 15 residues long. Germline CDR1 and CDR2: SGHTA and FQGNSA. DNA of the CDR3: TGTGCCAGCAGCTCTTCGACAGCAGCGGGATATGGCTACACCTTC. This codes for CASSSSTAAGYGYTF.

Many counts were recorded for this clonotype. The chain joins TRBV4-3 to TRBJ2-3, with 7 bases that match TRBD2. This CDR3 spans 18 amino acids. Germline trimming cut 0 bases from V and 3 bases from J; bases unmatched to any gene: 12. CDR1 is LGHNA, CDR2 YSLEER, per germline. CDR3 region: CASSQEWLHQGGTDTQYF. CDR3 nucleotide sequence: TGCGCCAGCAGCCAAGAATGGTTGCACCAGGGAGGGACAGATACGCAGTATTTT.

This chain links TRBV14 with TRBJ2-7, with TRBD1 identical over 10 bases. Germline assignment: CDR1 SGHDN and CDR2 FVKESK. The CDR3 runs 17 residues. V lost 2 bases, J lost 2 bases, and 9 bases stayed unmatched. In DNA form, the CDR3 reads TGTGCCAGCAGCCAATGGACCTACGGACAGGGGGCCTACGAGCAGTACTTC. Translation: CASSQWTYGQGAYEQYF. Full variable domain (missing parts from reference TRBV14 and TRBJ2-7): EAGVTQFPSHSVIEKGQTVTLRCDPISGHDNLYWYRRVMGKEIKFLLHFVKESKQDESGMPNNRFLAERTGGTYSTLKVQPAELEDSGVYFCASSQWTYGQGAYEQYFGPGTRLTVT.

This clonotype occurred a few times. The V gene is TRBV18, the J gene TRBJ1-1; D is unresolved. With 2 bases removed from V and 0 bases from J, the gap between germline ends came to 13 bases. The CDR3 totals 16 residues. Germline values: CDR1 KGHSH, CDR2 LQKENI. The CDR3 DNA sequence: TGTGCCAGCTCACCAAAAGGTTGGGGAATGAACACTGAAGCTTTCTTT. Translated: CASSPKGWGMNTEAFF.

This clonotype has only a few counts. This chain connects TRBV7-6 to TRBJ2-1, with 10 nucleotides matching TRBD2. The germline V gene has CDR1 SGHVS and CDR2 FNYEAQ. This CDR3 comprises 16 residues. Unmatched junction bases numbered 10, after V lost 5 bases and J lost 6 bases. CDR3 bases: TGTGCCAGCAGCCCGAGGGCTAGCGGGGGCTTCAATGAGCAGTTCTTC. Protein product: CASSPRASGGFNEQFF.

The table lists this clonotype with a few counts. A clone one base away is much larger, so this may be a read error. This chain joins TRBV9 and TRBJ2-6, with 12 bases fitting TRBD1. The CDR3 is 17 amino acids. Germline CDR1 and CDR2: SGDLS and YYNGEE. CDR3 protein: CASSAGTGGSGVNVLTF. The DNA for the CDR3 is TGTGCCAGCAGCGCCGGGACAGGGGGCTCTGGGGTCAACGTCCTGACTTTC.

The table lists this clonotype with many counts. This chain links TRBV7-2 with TRBJ2-1, with D tentatively TRBD1 (6 bases). The ends were cut back, 3 bases at V and 0 bases at J, with 9 bases in the middle. The CDR3 loop spans 15 amino acids. Per the germline V gene, CDR1 is SGHTA and CDR2 is FQGNSA. The CDR3 spells CASSLMDSSYNEQFF. CDR3 DNA: TGTGCCAGCAGCTTGATGGACAGCTCCTACAATGAGCAGTTCTTC.

In its sample, this clonotype was seen many times. This chain joins TRBV28 and TRBJ2-2; 8 nucleotides align to TRBD1. After removal of 6 bases from V and 3 bases from J, the junction contained 3 bases not matched to a gene. Germline V gene sequence: CDR1 MDHEN, CDR2 SYDVKM. The CDR3 totals 14 residues. Written as DNA, the CDR3 is TGTGCCAGCAGGAAGACAGGGGACACCGGGGAGCTGTTTTTT. Residues: CASRKTGDTGELFF.

This clonotype was seen more than once but under ten times. The chain recombines TRBV6-4 with TRBJ1-4; 10 nucleotides align to TRBD1. Trimming took 8 bases from V and 4 from J; bases not matched to a gene: 19. This CDR3 spans 19 amino acids. Per germline, CDR1 MRHNA and CDR2 SNTAGT. The CDR3 DNA is TGTGCCAGCGAAAATTCCGGGACAGGGGACCCTCGGGTTAATGAAAAACTGTTTTTT. Translating gives CASENSGTGDPRVNEKLFF.

This clonotype is termed medium-sized. The chain recombines TRBV28 with TRBJ1-1; 10 bases match TRBD1. The J segment lost 0 bases and the V segment lost 7 bases, leaving 5 bases of the junction unmatched. The CDR3 sequence is 15 residues long. Germline CDR1 reads MDHEN; CDR2 reads SYDVKM. CDR3 in DNA: TGTGCCAGCACGGGACAGGGGACGCTGAACACTGAAGCTTTCTTT. It codes for CASTGQGTLNTEAFF.

This clonotype was seen at least ten times. The J gene is TRBJ2-7, the V gene TRBV28; D call uncertain. V dropped 2 bases and J dropped 3 bases, with 11 bases sitting between them. Germline V gene sequence: CDR1 MDHEN, CDR2 SYDVKM. The CDR3 loop spans 14 amino acids. The CDR3 loop is CASSLPQVIYEQYF. CDR3 coding DNA: TGTGCCAGCAGTTTACCCCAGGTAATCTACGAGCAGTACTTC.

In this sample, this clonotype turned up many times. This chain links TRBV24-1 with TRBJ2-6; TRBD1 agrees at 7 bases. Unmatched junction bases numbered 5, after V lost 2 bases and J lost 2 bases. CDR3 length: 17 amino acids. Per germline, CDR1 KGHDR and CDR2 SFDVKD. CDR3 DNA sequence: TGTGCCACCAGTGATTCCCCCGGACAGGCTGGGGCCAACGTCCTGACTTTC. Protein: CATSDSPGQAGANVLTF.

V usage is TRBV7-9 and J usage is TRBJ2-3; 9 nucleotides agree with TRBD1. Trimming cost V 11 bases and J 4 bases; bases outside gene matches: 7. The CDR3 consists of 13 residues. Germline lookup yields CDR1 SEHNR and CDR2 FQNEAQ (reference sequence). Written as DNA, the CDR3 is TGTGCCTACAGGGGGCCAACCCCAGATACGCAGTATTTT. Protein product: CAYRGPTPDTQYF.

This clonotype was seen at least ten times. The chain has TRBV5-1 and TRBJ2-7; either TRBD1 or TRBD2 may fit D (5 bases each). V lost 3 bases and J 5 bases, leaving 18 bases between the germline ends. Per the germline V gene, CDR1 is SGHRS and CDR2 is YFSETQ. This CDR3 has 15 residues. The CDR3 loop is CASSSGTAVGNEQYF. The CDR3 DNA sequence: TGCGCCAGCAGCTCTGGGACCGCGGTTGGAAACGAGCAGTACTTC.

The chain couples TRBV4-3 to TRBJ2-7; possibly TRBD1 for D (6 bases). Trimming left V 0 bases short and J 5 bases short, with 23 bases between. The CDR3 is 18 amino acids. Germline V gene data show CDR1 as LGHNA and CDR2 as YSLEER. In DNA form, the CDR3 reads TGCGCCAGCAGCCAAGACCCGGTCCAGGGGCCCGTTCCGGACGAGCAGTACTTC. It is translated as CASSQDPVQGPVPDEQYF.

In its sample, this clonotype was seen many times. The J gene is TRBJ2-1, the V gene TRBV10-1, with TRBD2 matching over 8 bases. The CDR3 is made up of 16 amino acids. The V gene's germline CDR1 is WNHNN and CDR2 SYGVQD (reference sequence). J was trimmed by 1 base and V by 2 bases; bases with no gene match: 4. CDR3 nucleotides: TGCGCCAGCAGTGAGACTTTAGCGGGGTCCTACAATGAGCAGTTCTTC. Residues: CASSETLAGSYNEQFF.